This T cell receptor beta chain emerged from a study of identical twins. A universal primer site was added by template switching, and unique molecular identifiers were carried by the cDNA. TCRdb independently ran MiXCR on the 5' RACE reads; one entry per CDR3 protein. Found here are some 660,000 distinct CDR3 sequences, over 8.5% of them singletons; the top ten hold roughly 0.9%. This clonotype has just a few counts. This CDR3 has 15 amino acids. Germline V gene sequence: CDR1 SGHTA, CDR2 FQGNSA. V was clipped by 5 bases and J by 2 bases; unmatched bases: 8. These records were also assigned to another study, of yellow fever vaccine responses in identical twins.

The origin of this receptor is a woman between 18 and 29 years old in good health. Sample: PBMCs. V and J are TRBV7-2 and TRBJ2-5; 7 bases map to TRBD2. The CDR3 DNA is TGTGCCAGCAGCCACCTATCGGGGGGTCAAGAGACCCAGTACTTC. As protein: CASSHLSGGQETQYF.